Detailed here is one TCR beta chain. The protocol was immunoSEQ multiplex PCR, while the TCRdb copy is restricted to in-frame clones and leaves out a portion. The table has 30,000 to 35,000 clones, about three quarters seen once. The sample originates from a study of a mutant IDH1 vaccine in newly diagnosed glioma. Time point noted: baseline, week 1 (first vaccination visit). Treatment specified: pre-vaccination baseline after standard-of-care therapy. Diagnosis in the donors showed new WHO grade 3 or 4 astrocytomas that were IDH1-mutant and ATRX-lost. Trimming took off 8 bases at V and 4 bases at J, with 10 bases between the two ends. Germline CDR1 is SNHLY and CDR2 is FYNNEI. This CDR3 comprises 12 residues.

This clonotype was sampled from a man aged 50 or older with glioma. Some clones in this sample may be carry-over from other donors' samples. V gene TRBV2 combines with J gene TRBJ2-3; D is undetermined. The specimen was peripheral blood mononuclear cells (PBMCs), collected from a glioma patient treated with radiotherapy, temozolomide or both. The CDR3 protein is CASHLHPDTQYF. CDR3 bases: TGTGCCAGCCACCTCCACCCAGATACGCAGTATTTT.